A single sample gave rise to the 17 T cell receptor beta chains below, sequenced in a study of shared clonotypes between healthy human individuals. Positive CCR7 selection of CD45RO-negative cells yielded the naive CD8 cells, and terminally differentiated effector memory CD45RA+ cells were excluded. Assay used: immunoSEQ multiplex PCR; TCRdb lists only in-frame clones, some missing. The sample holds around 2,100,000 clones, approximately 95% seen once. The sample comprised naive CD8+ T cells sorted from blood. The receptor set was obtained from a man younger than 35 in good health.

The chain has TRBV5-6 and TRBJ2-5, with D possibly TRBD2 on 5 matching bases. V lost 4 bases, J lost 1 base, and 14 bases lay in between. CDR1 is SGHDT and CDR2 is YYEEEE in the germline V gene. The CDR3 consists of 15 residues. CDR3 region: CASSPGFGSQETQYF. The CDR3 DNA follows: TGTGCCAGCAGCCCGGGATTCGGAAGCCAAGAGACCCAGTACTTC.

This chain links TRBV13 with TRBJ2-7; D is uncertain. The CDR3 loop spans 14 amino acids. The V gene lost 2 bases and the J gene lost 2 bases, with 10 bases spanning the gap. Per the germline V gene, CDR1 is PRHDT and CDR2 is FYEKMQ (reference sequence). The CDR3 coding sequence is TGTGCCAGCAGCTTAAGTGGCGAACCCTACGAGCAGTACTTC. Its protein is CASSLSGEPYEQYF.

This chain links TRBV5-8 with TRBJ1-4; D possibly corresponds to TRBD1 (6 bases). Germline V gene data show CDR1 as SGHTS and CDR2 as YDEGEE. Trimming pared 1 base from V and 7 bases from J, leaving 11 bases between. CDR3 length: 14 residues. As DNA, the CDR3 is TGTGCCAGCAGCTTGAGGGGGGAGAGTGAAAAACTGTTTTTT. This codes for CASSLRGESEKLFF.

This chain links TRBV5-1 with TRBJ2-5; a possible D gene is TRBD2 (6 bases). The germline V gene has CDR1 SGHRS and CDR2 YFSETQ. This CDR3 comprises 15 residues. Trimming stripped 3 bases from V and 3 bases from J, with 15 bases between. This chain's CDR3 is CASSYGTPHKETQYF. The DNA of the CDR3 is TGCGCCAGCAGCTATGGGACTCCTCACAAAGAGACCCAGTACTTC.

This clone was observed a single time. The V call is TRBV5-6, the J call TRBJ2-7; no clear D gene. This CDR3 is 13 amino acids long. V was trimmed by 2 bases and J by 2 bases, leaving 8 bases between them. The germline V gene has CDR1 SGHDT and CDR2 YYEEEE. The CDR3 here is CASSFATAYEQYF. CDR3 nucleotides: TGTGCCAGCAGCTTTGCCACTGCCTACGAGCAGTACTTC.

This sequence joins TRBV28 and TRBJ2-5, with TRBD2 as a possible D gene (6 bases). CDR3 length equals 15 residues. The V end was cut by 3 bases, the J end by 7 bases, with 18 bases between. CDR1 is MDHEN, CDR2 SYDVKM, per germline. The CDR3: CASSLGLAPLGTQYF. The CDR3 DNA reads TGTGCCAGCAGTTTGGGTCTAGCGCCTCTCGGGACCCAGTACTTC.

This sequence joins TRBV27 and TRBJ2-7; no firm D call. Germline V lookup: CDR1 MNHEY, CDR2 SMNVEV (reference sequence). Between the trimmed V and J ends, which lost 4 bases and 4 bases, there was a span of 17 bases. This CDR3 comprises 15 residues. The CDR3 protein is CASSSTGPQGYEQYF. In DNA, the CDR3 is TGTGCCAGCAGTTCAACCGGGCCCCAAGGGTACGAGCAGTACTTC.

The genes are TRBV6-4 and TRBJ1-5, with unresolved D. Per germline, CDR1 MRHNA and CDR2 SNTAGT. V lost 3 bases and J 6 bases, leaving 9 bases between the germline ends. The CDR3 runs 13 residues. The CDR3 nucleotides read TGTGCCAGCAGTGATCCCGGTAGTCAGCCCCAGCATTTT. This gives the protein CASSDPGSQPQHF.

The chain couples TRBV15 to TRBJ2-7; D not certain. V gave up 0 bases and J gave up 0 bases, with 12 bases separating them. Germline V gene data show CDR1 as LNHNV and CDR2 as YYDKDF (reference sequence). CDR3 length: 16 amino acids. For the CDR3, the DNA is TGTGCCACCAGCAGAGATTGGAGCCTTCTCTCCTACGAGCAGTACTTC. Residues: CATSRDWSLLSYEQYF.

The rearrangement uses TRBV11-2 and TRBJ1-1; D is undetermined. The V end was cut by 5 bases, the J end by 4 bases, with 8 bases between. The germline gives CDR1 SGHAT, CDR2 FQNNGV. The CDR3 runs to 12 residues. CDR3 region: CASSPRATEAFF. The CDR3 nucleotides read TGTGCCAGCAGCCCCCGCGCCACTGAAGCTTTCTTT.

The rearrangement uses TRBV7-9 and TRBJ1-1; D not certain. The germline V and J ends were trimmed by 7 bases and 2 bases, with 11 bases remaining between them. From germline, CDR1 is SEHNR and CDR2 FQNEAQ (reference sequence). The CDR3 contains 13 residues. CDR3 nucleotide sequence: TGTGCCAGCACCAAGGACGGTAACACTGAAGCTTTCTTT. Residues: CASTKDGNTEAFF.

This clone has only one observation. The genes are TRBV13 and TRBJ2-3, with no clear D. The V end lost 5 bases, the J end lost 6 bases, and 9 bases lay between the germline ends. The CDR3 totals 12 residues. The germline V gene has CDR1 PRHDT and CDR2 FYEKMQ (reference sequence). DNA of the CDR3: TGTGCCAGCAGCACCCGTGGGGATACGCAGTATTTT. It specifies CASSTRGDTQYF. Based on the CDR3 plus reference TRBV13 and TRBJ2-3, the full variable domain is AAGVIQSPRHLIKEKRETATLKCYPIPRHDTVYWYQQGPGQDPQFLISFYEKMQSDKGSIPDRFSAQQFSDYHSELNMSSLELGDSALYFCASSTRGDTQYFGPGTRLTVL.

The chain uses TRBV7-9 and TRBJ1-3; TRBD1 is a possible D gene (6 bases). CDR1 SEHNR and CDR2 FQNEAQ come from the germline V gene (reference sequence). The CDR3 totals 17 residues. V was clipped by 7 bases and J by 0 bases, with 19 bases between them. Here the CDR3 DNA reads TGTGCCAGCACCACAACTACACAGGGATACTCTGGAAACACCATATATTTT. It encodes CASTTTTQGYSGNTIYF.

Of note for this clone: This sample also contains other DNA sequences that code for the same CDR3. The chain recombines TRBV29-1 with TRBJ2-7; 7 bases map to TRBD1. The CDR3 contains 13 residues. The V and J ends lost 4 bases and 2 bases, in that order; junction bases with no gene match: 5. Germline V gene sequence: CDR1 SQVTM, CDR2 ANQGSEA. The CDR3 bases are TGCAGCGTTGCCGGGACAGACACCTACGAGCAGTACTTC. Protein product: CSVAGTDTYEQYF.

The chain joins TRBV5-1 to TRBJ1-1; a possible D gene is TRBD1 (5 bases). Germline-derived CDR1 and CDR2 are SGHRS and YFSETQ. V shed 4 bases and J shed 1 base, with 14 bases lying between them. The CDR3 contains 15 residues. Written as DNA, the CDR3 is TGCGCCAGCAGCAAGGCAGGGACGAAGAACACTGAAGCTTTCTTT. It yields the protein CASSKAGTKNTEAFF.

Turning to this clone: This sample includes further DNA sequences coding for the same CDR3. Here the CDR3 reads CASSLAGGFYEQYF. The CDR3 DNA is TGTGCCAGCAGCTTGGCCGGGGGATTCTACGAGCAGTACTTC. This rearrangement joins TRBV5-6 to TRBJ2-7; tentative D call: TRBD2 (6 bases). V lost 0 bases to trimming and J lost 3 bases, with 10 bases between them. CDR3 length equals 14 residues. Germline loops: CDR1 SGHDT, CDR2 YYEEEE. The variable domain in full, with the rest retrieved from reference TRBV5-6 and TRBJ2-7, is DAGVTQSPTHLIKTRGQQVTLRCSPKSGHDTVSWYQQALGQGPQFIFQYYEEEERQRGNFPDRFSGHQFPNYSSELNVNALLLGDSALYLCASSLAGGFYEQYFGPGTRLTVT.

The chain recombines TRBV4-3 with TRBJ2-2, with D possibly being TRBD2 (6 bases). V gave up 0 bases and J gave up 2 bases, with 13 bases separating them. The CDR3 sequence is 17 residues long. Germline CDR1 reads LGHNA; CDR2 reads YSLEER. This CDR3 reads CASSQDRGSQNTGELFF. CDR3 in DNA: TGCGCCAGCAGCCAAGATCGGGGGTCCCAAAACACCGGGGAGCTGTTTTTT.